In its sample, the clone carrying this T cell receptor beta chain was seen once. These data come from a study of shared clonotypes between healthy human individuals. V lost 1 base to trimming and J lost 1 base, with 15 bases between them. This CDR3 region has 17 residues. Per the germline V gene, CDR1 is SGHAT and CDR2 is FQNNGV. Original methodology: Because ImmunoSEQ provided only junction sequences with no quality scores, the filtering differed. TCRdb keeps only in-frame clones here, not all; method: immunoSEQ multiplex PCR. V and J calls plus clone size are reproduced from that table; the DNA served to infer D and trimming. The sample holds about 1.5 million clones, roughly 98% seen once.

The sample was naive CD4+ T cells sorted from blood. Documented subset: CD45RA+ positively selected. V is TRBV11-2 and J is TRBJ2-3; either TRBD1 or TRBD2 may fit D (5 bases each). The clonotype comes from a man aged 25-45 years in good health. In DNA form, the CDR3 reads TGTGCCAGCAGCTTAGTCGGTGGGGGAGCCGGCACAGATACGCAGTATTTT. This sequence encodes CASSLVGGGAGTDTQYF.